Listed below are T cell receptor beta chains from one sample, sequenced in a study of blood T cell repertoires in COVID-19. Clones were sequenced by immunoSEQ multiplex PCR, and TCRdb holds only the in-frame ones, with some missing. The top ten hold more than 2% of the sample, which has around 130,000 clones, approximately 87% seen once. The sample comprised peripheral blood. These receptors came from a woman aged 50 to 60 with acute or convalescent COVID-19. Each CDR3 is given with its conserved first and last residue. D genes are given only for firm matches. The size entry is marked missing in some rows and otherwise reads once, few, many or a size class.

D	V	J	size	DNA	CDR3
TRBD1	TRBV18	TRBJ1-1	NA	TGTGCCAGCTCACTGGGGACAGGGACGCGGGGCACTGAAGCTTTCTTT	CASSLGTGTRGTEAFF
NA	TRBV20-1	TRBJ2-5	NA	TGCAGTGCCCCCCGGGGGGAGACCCAGTACTTC	CSAPRGETQYF
TRBD2	TRBV14	TRBJ2-7	NA	TGTGCCAGCAGCCAATATCTAGCGGCCGAGCAGTACTTC	CASSQYLAAEQYF
TRBD1	TRBV27	TRBJ1-2	NA	TGTGCCAGCAGTATTTCTCATCCACAGGGGCACTATGGCTACACCTTC	CASSISHPQGHYGYTF
NA	TRBV7-2	TRBJ2-7	NA	TGTGCCAGCAGCGAGACAGGTGAATACTACGAGCAGTACTTC	CASSETGEYYEQYF
NA	TRBV21-1	TRBJ2-7	NA	TGTGCCAGCAGCAAAGAGGCAGCGGGGGAATCCTACGAGCAGTACTTC	CASSKEAAGESYEQYF
TRBD2	TRBV5-1	TRBJ2-7	NA	TGCGCCAGCAGCGGAGGACTAGCGGGGGGCTACGAGCAGTACTTC	CASSGGLAGGYEQYF
NA	TRBV12-2	TRBJ2-2	NA	TGTGCAAGTCGCTTAGTCTTTTGTTTTGGACTAGCGGCCTCGAACACCGGGGAGCTGTTTTTT	CASRLVFCFGLAASNTGELFF
NA	TRBV4-1	TRBJ2-7	NA	TGCGCCAGCAGCCAACAGTTGAATTACGAGCAGTACTTC	CASSQQLNYEQYF
TRBD1	TRBV7-9	TRBJ2-5	NA	TGTGCCAGCAGCTTTCCCCGGGACAGGGAAGAGACCCAGTACTTC	CASSFPRDREETQYF
NA	TRBV7-2	TRBJ1-1	NA	TGTGCCAGCAGCTTAGGGAACAGGGTAACTGAAGCTTTCTTT	CASSLGNRVTEAFF
NA	TRBV5-1	TRBJ1-4	NA	TGCGCCAGCAGCTTAACGGGGAATGAAAAACTGTTTTTT	CASSLTGNEKLFF
NA	TRBV4-1	TRBJ2-2	NA	TGCGCCAGCAGCCAAGATCGGGTTTCCGGGGAGCTGTTTTTT	CASSQDRVSGELFF
NA	TRBV24-1	TRBJ2-1	NA	TGTGCCACCAGTGGTGCGCAAGTTTTGACCTACAATGAGCAGTTCTTC	CATSGAQVLTYNEQFF
NA	TRBV4-2	TRBJ1-3	NA	TGTGCCAGCAGCCAAGAAAGGGCAGGGAAAGGAAACACCATATATTTT	CASSQERAGKGNTIYF
TRBD1	TRBV7-2	TRBJ1-6	NA	TGTGCCAGCAGCTCGGGACAGGGGAGAGGATCACCCCTCCACTTT	CASSSGQGRGSPLHF
NA	TRBV7-2	TRBJ1-5	NA	TGTGCCAGCAGCTCTCAGGGTAGGGATCAGCCCCAGCATTTT	CASSSQGRDQPQHF
TRBD2	TRBV5-1	TRBJ2-5	once	TGCGCCAGCAGCCCAGCGGCGGGGGGGCCTTTTAGTCTGGAGACCCAGTACTTC	CASSPAAGGPFSLETQYF
NA	TRBV7-2	TRBJ1-2	NA	TGTGCCAGCAGCCAGATCGTCCAGGGCTATGGCTACACCTTC	CASSQIVQGYGYTF
NA	TRBV30	TRBJ1-2	NA	TGTGCCTGGAGCCAGGACATGGGAGGCTACACCTTC	CAWSQDMGGYTF
NA	TRBV3-1/TRBV3-2	TRBJ1-3	NA	TGTGCCAGCAGCCAAGCTTTCCGGAGCTCTGGAAACACCATATATTTT	CASSQAFRSSGNTIYF
TRBD2	TRBV30	TRBJ2-7	NA	TGTGCCTGGAATATAGCGGGAGAGGACTACGAGCAGTACTTC	CAWNIAGEDYEQYF
NA	TRBV11-2	TRBJ1-2	NA	TGTGCCAGCAGCCCTGGACACTCGGGGGTTTATGGCTACACCTTC	CASSPGHSGVYGYTF